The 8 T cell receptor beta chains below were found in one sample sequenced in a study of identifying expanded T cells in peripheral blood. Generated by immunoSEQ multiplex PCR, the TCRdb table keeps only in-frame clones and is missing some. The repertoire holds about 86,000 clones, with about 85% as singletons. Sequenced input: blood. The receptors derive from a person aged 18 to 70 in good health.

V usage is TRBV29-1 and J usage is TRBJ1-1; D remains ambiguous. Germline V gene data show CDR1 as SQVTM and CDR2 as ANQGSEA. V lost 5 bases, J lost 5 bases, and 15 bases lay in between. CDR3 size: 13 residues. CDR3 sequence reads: CSVQTVQGTEAFF. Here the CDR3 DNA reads TGCAGCGTTCAAACAGTCCAAGGGACTGAAGCTTTCTTT.

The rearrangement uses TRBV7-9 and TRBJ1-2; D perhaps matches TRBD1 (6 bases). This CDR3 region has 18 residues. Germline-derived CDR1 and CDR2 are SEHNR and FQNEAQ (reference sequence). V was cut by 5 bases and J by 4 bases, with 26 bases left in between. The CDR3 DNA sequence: TGTGCCAGCAGCCCTACTCACAGGGCCTCCCCCCGGGCCTATGGCTACACCTTC. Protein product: CASSPTHRASPRAYGYTF.

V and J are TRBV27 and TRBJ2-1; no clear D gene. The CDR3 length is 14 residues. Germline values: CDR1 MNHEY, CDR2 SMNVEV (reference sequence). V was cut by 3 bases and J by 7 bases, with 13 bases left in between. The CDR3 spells CASSFNPGWNEQFF. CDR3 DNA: TGTGCCAGCAGTTTTAACCCCGGTTGGAATGAGCAGTTCTTC.

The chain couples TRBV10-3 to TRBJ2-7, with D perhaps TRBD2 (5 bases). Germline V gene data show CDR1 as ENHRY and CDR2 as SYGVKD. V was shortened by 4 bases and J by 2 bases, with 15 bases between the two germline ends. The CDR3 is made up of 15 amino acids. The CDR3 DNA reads TGTGCCATCAGTGCCGGGATGAGAACTGCCTACGAGCAGTACTTC. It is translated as CAISAGMRTAYEQYF.

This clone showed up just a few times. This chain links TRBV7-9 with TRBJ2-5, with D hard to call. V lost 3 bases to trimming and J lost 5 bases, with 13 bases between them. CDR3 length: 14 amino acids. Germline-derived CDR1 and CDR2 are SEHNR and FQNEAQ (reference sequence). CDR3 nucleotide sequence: TGTGCCAGCAGCTTGCTAGGCCAAACGGAGACCCAGTACTTC. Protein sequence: CASSLLGQTETQYF.

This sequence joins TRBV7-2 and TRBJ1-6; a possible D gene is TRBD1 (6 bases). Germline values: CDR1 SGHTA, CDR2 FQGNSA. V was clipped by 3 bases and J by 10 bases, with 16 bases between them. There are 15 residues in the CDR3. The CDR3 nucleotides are TGTGCCAGCAGCTTGATGGGGGCGGCGACCTCACCCCTCCACTTT. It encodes CASSLMGAATSPLHF.

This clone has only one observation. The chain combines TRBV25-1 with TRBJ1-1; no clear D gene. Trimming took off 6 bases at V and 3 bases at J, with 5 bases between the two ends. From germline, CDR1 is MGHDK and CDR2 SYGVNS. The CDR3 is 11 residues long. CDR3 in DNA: TGTGCCAGCAGATCTTACACTGAAGCTTTCTTT. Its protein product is CASRSYTEAFF.

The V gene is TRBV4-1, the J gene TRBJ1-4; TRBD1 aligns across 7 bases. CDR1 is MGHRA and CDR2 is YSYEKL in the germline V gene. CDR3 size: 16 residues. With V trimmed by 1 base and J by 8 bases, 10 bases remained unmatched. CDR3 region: CASSQVKGALIEKLFF. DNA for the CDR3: TGCGCCAGCAGCCAAGTAAAGGGGGCTCTGATCGAAAAACTGTTTTTT.